This TCR beta chain was sequenced for a study of shared clonotypes between healthy human individuals. About the study: The study drew on a couple of women and three men aged 18 to 49 as donors.

Researchers ran the assay at a deep level. The data were produced by immunoSEQ multiplex PCR, yet TCRdb's version contains in-frame clones alone and is incomplete. The sample includes a few million clones, roughly nine tenths of them seen just once. Donors comprised healthy HIV-negative adults lacking recent acute infections or vaccinations. Among the donors, all were Caucasian adults who lived in Nashville, Tennessee. The germline gives CDR1 SGHAT, CDR2 FQNNGV. The CDR3 extends over 11 amino acids. The V gene lost 8 bases and the J gene lost 10 bases, with 12 bases spanning the gap. The chain has TRBV11-2 and TRBJ2-1; D unclear. The sample consisted of naive CD4+ T cells sorted from blood. Subset in this sample: CD45RA+ positively selected. This TCR came from a man between 18 and 35 years old in good health. The CDR3 coding sequence is TGTGCCAGCCTCCGAGGACGGGAGCAGTTCTTC. It specifies CASLRGREQFF.